Detailed here is one TCR beta chain. Its target is unknown. The data were obtained in a study of cytomegalovirus exposure and HLA in healthy donors. Study-wide findings and caveats: Rarity held for most TCR sequences, but there were some public TCRs that occurred in many donors.

The V end lost 6 bases, the J end lost 4 bases, and 15 bases lay between the germline ends. This CDR3 has 14 residues. Germline CDR1 MDHEN, CDR2 SYDVKM. 60 Vbeta and 13 Jbeta primers were used in PCR. Clones were sequenced by immunoSEQ multiplex PCR, and TCRdb holds only the in-frame ones, with some missing. Of around 150,000 clones in the sample, approximately 80% were seen once. The specimen was PBMCs. The chain links TRBV28 to TRBJ1-2; maybe TRBD1 (5 bases). The sequence came from a man between 40 and 49 years old in good health and CMV-seronegative. Written as DNA, the CDR3 is TGTGCCAGCAGCATTCCAACAGGCCCCTATGGCTACACCTTC. It specifies CASSIPTGPYGYTF.